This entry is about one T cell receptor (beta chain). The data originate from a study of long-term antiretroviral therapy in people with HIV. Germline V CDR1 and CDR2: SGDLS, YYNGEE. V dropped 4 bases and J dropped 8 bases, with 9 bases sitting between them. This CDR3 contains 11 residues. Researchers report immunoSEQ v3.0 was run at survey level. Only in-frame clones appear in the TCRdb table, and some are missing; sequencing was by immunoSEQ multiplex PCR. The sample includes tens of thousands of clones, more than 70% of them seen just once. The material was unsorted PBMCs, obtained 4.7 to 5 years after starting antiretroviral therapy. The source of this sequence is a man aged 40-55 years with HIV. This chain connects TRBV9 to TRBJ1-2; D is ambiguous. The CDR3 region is CASSSARGYTF. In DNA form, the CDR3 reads TGTGCCAGCAGCTCCGCTCGCGGCTACACCTTC.